The 2 T cell receptor beta chains below come from one sample, sequenced in a study of PD-1 and CTLA-4 blockade in melanoma. TCRdb keeps only in-frame clones here, not all; method: immunoSEQ multiplex PCR. The table has around 21,000 clones, approximately 88% seen once. The material sequenced was CD8+ T cells from peripheral blood, taken before anti-PD-1 treatment. These receptors were collected from a human donor with melanoma.

The CDR3 region has the DNA TGTGCCAGCAGCCCAGGAGGTTACGAGCAGTACTTC. Its translation is CASSPGGYEQYF. This chain links TRBV4-2 with TRBJ2-7; TRBD2 is a possible D gene (5 bases). Trimming stripped 4 bases from V and 4 bases from J, with 8 bases between. The CDR3 sequence is 12 residues long. CDR1 is LGHNA and CDR2 is YNFKEQ in the germline V gene.

The table lists this clone with a count of one. This chain connects TRBV15 to TRBJ2-7; 12 nucleotides agree with TRBD1. CDR1 and CDR2 from the germline V gene are LNHNV and YYDKDF (reference sequence). The CDR3 covers 15 residues. The J segment lost 2 bases and the V segment lost 5 bases, leaving 4 bases of the junction unmatched. This CDR3 is CATSGGQGAAYEQYF. CDR3 coding DNA: TGTGCCACCAGCGGGGGACAGGGGGCCGCCTACGAGCAGTACTTC.